The 20 T cell receptor beta chains given below trace back to one sample, sequenced in a study of control samples from healthy donors and cancer patients. Sequencing used immunoSEQ multiplex PCR; TCRdb keeps in-frame clones, though not all of them. The sample yields around 99,000 clones, 85% to 90% seen once. Sample: blood. The receptor set was obtained from a woman aged 45 to 65 in good health.

Here the CDR3 DNA reads TGTGCCAGTAGTATTTGGGGCGGGGGTAAGGACGAGCAGTACTTC. The encoded protein is CASSIWGGGKDEQYF. The V gene is TRBV19, the J gene TRBJ2-7; TRBD2 matches 7 bases. Germline CDR1 LNHDA, CDR2 SQIVND (reference sequence). After removal of 3 bases from V and 5 bases from J, the junction contained 10 bases not matched to a gene. The CDR3 is 15 residues long. The complete variable domain, with remaining parts taken from reference TRBV19 and TRBJ2-7, reads DGGITQSPKYLFRKEGQNVTLSCEQNLNHDAMYWYRQDPGQGLRLIYYSQIVNDFQKGDIAEGYSVSREKKESFPLTVTSAQKNPTAFYLCASSIWGGGKDEQYFGPGTRLTVT.

The rearrangement uses TRBV10-3 and TRBJ1-2; possibly TRBD1 for D (6 bases). Germline V gene sequence: CDR1 ENHRY, CDR2 SYGVKD. The V gene lost 7 bases and the J gene lost 7 bases, with 13 bases spanning the gap. The CDR3 sequence is 12 residues long. CDR3 amino acids: CAITQGKGGYTF. CDR3 DNA: TGTGCCATCACTCAGGGGAAGGGTGGCTACACCTTC.

This clone was detected a few times. The chain employs TRBV7-6 and TRBJ1-1; D is unclear. The length of the CDR3 is 13 residues. In germline, CDR1 is SGHVS, CDR2 FNYEAQ. Trimming removed 5 bases from V and 1 base from J, with 8 bases in between. CDR3 nucleotide sequence: TGTGCCAGCAGCCTAACAGAGAACACTGAAGCTTTCTTT. It yields the protein CASSLTENTEAFF.

The chain carries TRBV7-6 and TRBJ2-3; 11 bases are a match to TRBD2. Germline V gene data show CDR1 as SGHVS and CDR2 as FNYEAQ. The CDR3 extends over 14 amino acids. The trim removed 0 bases at V and 13 bases at J, leaving 6 bases unmatched. Written as DNA, the CDR3 is TGTGCCAGCAGCTTAGCGACGGGACTAGCGGTGGAGTATTTT. Translated, it gives CASSLATGLAVEYF. Supplemented by reference TRBV7-6 and TRBJ2-3, the full variable domain reads GAGVSQSPRYKVTKRGQDVALRCDPISGHVSLYWYRQALGQGPEFLTYFNYEAQQDKSGLPNDRFSAERPEGSISTLTIQRTEQRDSAMYRCASSLATGLAVEYFGPGTRLTVL.

This chain connects TRBV19 to TRBJ2-6, with D tentatively TRBD1 (5 bases). Per the germline V gene, CDR1 is LNHDA and CDR2 is SQIVND (reference sequence). CDR3 size: 13 residues. V lost 7 bases and J 2 bases, leaving 6 bases between the germline ends. The CDR3 loop reads CASTGPGANVLTF. CDR3 DNA sequence: TGTGCCAGTACAGGGCCTGGGGCCAACGTCCTGACTTTC.

The rearrangement uses TRBV29-1 and TRBJ2-1; 10 nucleotides match TRBD2. This CDR3 has 18 residues. V shed 0 bases, J shed 7 bases, and the junction held 15 bases outside the gene matches. The germline V gene encodes CDR1 SQVTM and CDR2 ANQGSEA. CDR3 amino acids: CSVEEHPQRGGRENEQFF. The CDR3 DNA reads TGCAGCGTTGAAGAACATCCCCAGCGGGGGGGCCGAGAGAATGAGCAGTTCTTC.

The CDR3 DNA reads TGTGCCAGCAGTCTCCTAACCGGGGAGCTGTTTTTT. This translates into CASSLLTGELFF. The genes are TRBV28 and TRBJ2-2, with D hard to call. V gave up 5 bases and J gave up 5 bases, with 6 bases separating them. Per germline, CDR1 MDHEN and CDR2 SYDVKM. The CDR3 length is 12 residues. Based on the CDR3 plus reference TRBV28 and TRBJ2-2, the full variable domain is DVKVTQSSRYLVKRTGEKVFLECVQDMDHENMFWYRQDPGLGLRLIYFSYDVKMKEKGDIPEGYSVSREKKERFSLILESASTNQTSMYLCASSLLTGELFFGEGSRLTVL.

The V call is TRBV11-2, the J call TRBJ1-2, with D perhaps matching TRBD1 (5 bases). Germline lookup yields CDR1 SGHAT and CDR2 FQNNGV. The CDR3 extends over 14 amino acids. Trimming removed 0 bases from V and 3 bases from J, with 8 bases in between. The CDR3 nucleotides read TGTGCCAGCAGCTTAGAATCAGGGTACTATGGCTACACCTTC. Protein sequence: CASSLESGYYGYTF.

The chain combines TRBV7-9 with TRBJ1-5, with 9 bases that match TRBD1. Germline CDR1 SEHNR, CDR2 FQNEAQ (reference sequence). The CDR3 covers 14 residues. The junction had 6 bases not matched to a gene; V was cut back by 5 bases and J by 7 bases. As DNA, the CDR3 is TGTGCCAGCAGCCTACAGGGGGCGTCCCAGCCCCAGCATTTT. The encoded protein is CASSLQGASQPQHF.

The chain recombines TRBV30 with TRBJ1-2; TRBD1 agrees at 10 bases. The length of the CDR3 is 14 residues. J lost 9 bases, V lost 3 bases, and 10 bases had no gene match. Germline CDR1 reads GTSNPN; CDR2 reads SVGIG (reference sequence). The CDR3 loop is CAWSRGQGFDSYTF. CDR3 DNA: TGTGCCTGGAGCCGGGGACAGGGGTTTGACAGCTACACCTTC.

J is TRBJ2-1 and V is TRBV11-2; D is unclear. V was cut by 6 bases and J by 7 bases, with 13 bases left in between. The CDR3 runs 13 residues. Germline V gene sequence: CDR1 SGHAT, CDR2 FQNNGV. The CDR3 reads CASRISLTNEQFF. The CDR3 DNA is TGTGCCAGCAGAATCTCACTAACTAATGAGCAGTTCTTC.

V and J are TRBV5-4 and TRBJ2-1; 9 bases are shared with TRBD2. This CDR3 comprises 14 residues. V trimming: 4 bases; J trimming: 12 bases; junction bases outside the gene matches: 11. Per the germline V gene, CDR1 is SGHNT and CDR2 is YYREEE (reference sequence). The CDR3 sequence is CASSPGTSSSGQFF. The CDR3 DNA sequence: TGTGCCAGCAGCCCCGGGACTAGCAGTTCTGGGCAGTTCTTC.

This clone came up a few times. The V and J genes are TRBV7-3 and TRBJ2-3; D perhaps matches TRBD2 (6 bases). Germline V gene sequence: CDR1 SGHTA, CDR2 FQGTGA. The CDR3 has 16 residues. The V end lost 5 bases, the J end lost 4 bases, and 19 bases lay between the germline ends. The CDR3 region is CASSPPTGRMADTQYF. Written as DNA, the CDR3 is TGTGCCAGCAGCCCCCCAACGGGGAGGATGGCAGATACGCAGTATTTT.

The chain carries TRBV18 and TRBJ1-1, with unresolved D. V was clipped by 0 bases and J by 0 bases, with 5 bases between them. This CDR3 is built from 14 residues. Per the germline V gene, CDR1 is KGHSH and CDR2 is LQKENI. The CDR3 coding sequence is TGTGCCAGCTCACCACCGACATTGAACACTGAAGCTTTCTTT. Translating it yields CASSPPTLNTEAFF.

V is TRBV24-1 and J is TRBJ2-3; 7 nucleotides align to TRBD1. The V gene's germline CDR1 is KGHDR and CDR2 SFDVKD. V gave up 3 bases and J gave up 5 bases; unmatched junction bases: 10. CDR3 length: 16 amino acids. The CDR3 DNA reads as TGTGCCACCAGTGATCCCGGGACAGTTGGGGGAGATACGCAGTATTTT. Translation gives CATSDPGTVGGDTQYF.

In this sample, this clone turned up once. The chain couples TRBV30 to TRBJ2-5, with 16 bases fitting TRBD2. CDR3 length: 20 amino acids. With V trimmed by 3 bases and J by 0 bases, 13 bases remained unmatched. Germline CDR1 and CDR2: GTSNPN and SVGIG (reference sequence). CDR3 coding DNA: TGTGCCTGGAGAGAGTCGCTGGGACTAGCGGGAGGGTGGTACCAAGAGACCCAGTACTTC. It yields the protein CAWRESLGLAGGWYQETQYF.

This chain uses TRBV7-3 with TRBJ2-3, with unresolved D. Trimming pared 5 bases from V and 1 base from J, leaving 10 bases between. The CDR3 loop spans 14 amino acids. From germline, CDR1 is SGHTA and CDR2 FQGTGA. CDR3 coding DNA: TGTGCCAGCAGCCGAGAGAGTGGCACAGATACGCAGTATTTT. It specifies CASSRESGTDTQYF.

The rearrangement links TRBV29-1 to TRBJ1-2; 10 bases fit TRBD1. The CDR3 has 11 residues. The ends lost 4 bases at V and 13 bases at J; junction bases unmatched: 6. Germline loops: CDR1 SQVTM, CDR2 ANQGSEA. Written as DNA, the CDR3 is TGCAGCGTTGGGACAGGGGGGCCCATCACCTTC. It yields the protein CSVGTGGPITF.

The rearrangement joins TRBV7-2 to TRBJ1-5, with D possibly TRBD1 on 6 matching bases. V lost 5 bases and J 3 bases, leaving 11 bases between the germline ends. The CDR3 spans 14 residues. The V gene's germline CDR1 is SGHTA and CDR2 FQGNSA. In DNA, the CDR3 is TGTGCCAGCAGCCCGGGGGGCTACAATCAGCCCCAGCATTTT. This codes for CASSPGGYNQPQHF.

This chain uses TRBV3-1 (or the pseudogene TRBV3-2) with TRBJ2-1; 10 positions match TRBD2. There are 16 residues in the CDR3. V gave up 4 bases and J gave up 2 bases; unmatched junction bases: 5. Germline CDR1 is LGHDT and CDR2 is YNNKEL (reference sequence). CDR3 sequence: CASSPSLAGAYNEQFF. In DNA form, the CDR3 reads TGTGCCAGCAGCCCTTCTCTAGCGGGAGCCTACAATGAGCAGTTCTTC.